This T cell receptor (beta chain) was obtained from a study of blood T cell repertoires in COVID-19. Overall study context: The United States, Italy and Spain were the sources of the acute and convalescent COVID-19 samples. PBMCs, B-cell-depleted T cells, or T cells provided the cDNA or gDNA that made up the material.

Trimming took 5 bases from V and 13 from J, leaving 14 bases between them. Germline V lookup: CDR1 MNHNY, CDR2 SVGAGI (reference sequence). The CDR3 covers 12 residues. The authors' processing: Nucleated cell counts were estimated from reference gene primer amplification. Produced via immunoSEQ multiplex PCR; TCRdb's table is partial and in-frame only. Clone size and the V and J calls come from that table; the DNA yielded D and trimming. The top ten hold about 16% of the sample, which has 43,000 or so clones, 87% seen once. The specimen sequenced was peripheral blood. The sequence came from a man aged 55 to 69 with active COVID-19. This sequence joins TRBV6-6 and TRBJ1-4; TRBD1 might be the D (6 bases). The CDR3 coding sequence is TGTGCCAGCAGTGCCGCGGGGGCCGGACTGTTTTTT. Translation: CASSAAGAGLFF.